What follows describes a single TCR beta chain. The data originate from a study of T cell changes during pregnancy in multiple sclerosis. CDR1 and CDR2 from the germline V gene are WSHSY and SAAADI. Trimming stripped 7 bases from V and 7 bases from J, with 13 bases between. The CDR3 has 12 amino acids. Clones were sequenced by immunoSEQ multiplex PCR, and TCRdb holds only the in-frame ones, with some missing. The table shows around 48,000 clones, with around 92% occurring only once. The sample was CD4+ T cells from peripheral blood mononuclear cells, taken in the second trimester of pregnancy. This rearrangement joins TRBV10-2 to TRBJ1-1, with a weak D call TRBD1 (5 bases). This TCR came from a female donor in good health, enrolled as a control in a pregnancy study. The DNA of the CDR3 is TGCGCCAGCACCCCCGGGGGGTATGAAGCTTTCTTT. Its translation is CASTPGGYEAFF.